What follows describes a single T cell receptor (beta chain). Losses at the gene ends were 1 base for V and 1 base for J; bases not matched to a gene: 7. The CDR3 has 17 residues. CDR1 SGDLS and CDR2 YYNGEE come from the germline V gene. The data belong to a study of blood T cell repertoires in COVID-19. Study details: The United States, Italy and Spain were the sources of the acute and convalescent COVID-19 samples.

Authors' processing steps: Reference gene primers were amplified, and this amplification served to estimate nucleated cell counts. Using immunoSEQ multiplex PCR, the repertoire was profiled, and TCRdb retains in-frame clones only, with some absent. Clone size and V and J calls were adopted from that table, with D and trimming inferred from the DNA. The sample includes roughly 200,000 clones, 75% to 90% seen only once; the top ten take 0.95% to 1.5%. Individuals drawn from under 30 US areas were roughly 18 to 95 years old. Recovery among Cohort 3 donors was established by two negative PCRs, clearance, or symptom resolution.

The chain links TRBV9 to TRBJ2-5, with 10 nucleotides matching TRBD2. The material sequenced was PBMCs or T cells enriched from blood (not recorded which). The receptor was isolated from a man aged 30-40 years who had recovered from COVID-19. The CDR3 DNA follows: TGTGCCAGCAGCGTATACCCAGCGGGGGGGCCCCAAGAGACCCAGTACTTC. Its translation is CASSVYPAGGPQETQYF.